Listed below are T cell receptor beta chains from one sample, sequenced in a study of human versus mouse CDR3 diversity and MHC coevolution. The repertoire was sequenced with immunoSEQ multiplex PCR; TCRdb's copy has only in-frame clones and lacks some. The table lists about 81,000 clones, 93% of them singletons. Sample: naive CD4+ T cells from blood. These receptors all come from a person aged 25 to 69 in good health. Both conserved end residues are part of each CDR3. The D gene is left open where the match is weak. Only some rows state a clone size, as once, few, many or a class for expanded clones.

j_call: TRBJ1-2; clone_size: .; v_call: TRBV5-1; d_call: TRBD1; cdr3_aa: CASSVDRHGYTF; cdr3_nt: TGCGCCAGCAGCGTGGACAGGCATGGCTACACCTTC
j_call: TRBJ2-3; clone_size: .; v_call: TRBV7-3; d_call: TRBD2; cdr3_aa: CASSLLPGGRSTDTQYF; cdr3_nt: TGTGCCAGCAGCTTACTACCGGGGGGACGGAGCACAGATACGCAGTATTTT
j_call: TRBJ1-1; clone_size: .; v_call: TRBV9; d_call: TRBD1; cdr3_aa: CASSVAGRTGDTEAFF; cdr3_nt: TGTGCCAGCAGCGTAGCTGGAAGGACAGGGGACACTGAAGCTTTCTTT
j_call: TRBJ2-2; clone_size: .; v_call: TRBV5-1; d_call: TRBD2; cdr3_aa: CASSSPSGRAAASGELFF; cdr3_nt: TGCGCCAGCAGCTCACCTAGCGGGCGTGCAGCCGCCTCCGGGGAGCTGTTTTTT
j_call: TRBJ2-3; clone_size: .; v_call: TRBV7-3; d_call: .; cdr3_aa: CASSHPGDTQYF; cdr3_nt: TGTGCCAGCAGCCACCCCGGGGATACGCAGTATTTT
j_call: TRBJ1-2; clone_size: .; v_call: TRBV19; d_call: .; cdr3_aa: CASSIEQFNYGYTF; cdr3_nt: TGTGCCAGTAGTATAGAACAGTTTAACTATGGCTACACCTTC
j_call: TRBJ1-1; clone_size: .; v_call: TRBV7-7; d_call: .; cdr3_aa: CASSPGANTEAFF; cdr3_nt: TGTGCTAGCAGCCCAGGGGCGAACACTGAAGCTTTCTTT
j_call: TRBJ2-3; clone_size: .; v_call: TRBV11-2; d_call: .; cdr3_aa: CASSSYRATDTQYF; cdr3_nt: TGTGCCAGCAGCTCCTACAGGGCCACAGATACGCAGTATTTT
j_call: TRBJ2-7; clone_size: .; v_call: TRBV7-2; d_call: .; cdr3_aa: CASRTGGTVSYEQYF; cdr3_nt: TGTGCCAGCAGGACCGGCGGGACAGTTTCCTACGAGCAGTACTTC
j_call: TRBJ1-5; clone_size: .; v_call: TRBV6-1; d_call: .; cdr3_aa: CASSHNRDAQPQHF; cdr3_nt: TGTGCCAGCAGCCACAACAGGGATGCCCAGCCCCAGCATTTT
j_call: TRBJ2-1; clone_size: .; v_call: TRBV7-9; d_call: TRBD1; cdr3_aa: CASSPGQGVNNEQFF; cdr3_nt: TGTGCCAGCAGCCCAGGACAGGGGGTTAACAATGAGCAGTTCTTC
j_call: TRBJ2-7; clone_size: .; v_call: TRBV7-9; d_call: .; cdr3_aa: CASKFDPGIGEQYF; cdr3_nt: TGTGCCAGCAAATTCGACCCCGGGATAGGAGAGCAGTACTTC
j_call: TRBJ2-7; clone_size: .; v_call: TRBV27; d_call: TRBD2; cdr3_aa: CATHTGGTSPYEQYF; cdr3_nt: TGTGCCACCCACACGGGGGGGACTTCCCCCTACGAGCAGTACTTC
j_call: TRBJ2-1; clone_size: .; v_call: TRBV30; d_call: .; cdr3_aa: CAWSEGLRRAYNEQFF; cdr3_nt: TGTGCCTGGAGTGAGGGCCTTCGGAGGGCCTACAATGAGCAGTTCTTC
j_call: TRBJ1-3; clone_size: few; v_call: TRBV19; d_call: TRBD1; cdr3_aa: CASSTGSSGNTIYF; cdr3_nt: TGTGCCAGTTCGACAGGGAGCTCTGGAAACACCATATATTTT
j_call: TRBJ1-1; clone_size: .; v_call: TRBV6-6; d_call: .; cdr3_aa: CASNPQGLNTEAFF; cdr3_nt: TGTGCCAGCAACCCCCAGGGGTTGAACACTGAAGCTTTCTTT
j_call: TRBJ2-3; clone_size: .; v_call: TRBV7-2; d_call: TRBD2; cdr3_aa: CASSLALAGATDTQYF; cdr3_nt: TGTGCCAGCAGCTTAGCACTAGCGGGGGCCACAGATACGCAGTATTTT
j_call: TRBJ2-7; clone_size: .; v_call: TRBV5-5; d_call: TRBD1; cdr3_aa: CASSRNRDRDYEQYF; cdr3_nt: TGTGCCAGCAGCCGAAACCGCGACAGGGACTACGAGCAGTACTTC
j_call: TRBJ2-1; clone_size: .; v_call: TRBV7-2; d_call: .; cdr3_aa: CASSSSVSYNEQFF; cdr3_nt: TGTGCCAGCAGCTCTAGTGTATCCTACAATGAGCAGTTCTTC
j_call: TRBJ2-7; clone_size: .; v_call: TRBV7-9; d_call: TRBD2; cdr3_aa: CASSLAELAGSASSYEQYF; cdr3_nt: TGTGCCAGCAGCTTAGCGGAACTAGCGGGGTCCGCTAGCTCCTACGAGCAGTACTTC
j_call: TRBJ2-7; clone_size: .; v_call: TRBV21-1; d_call: .; cdr3_aa: CASSIMGLAGGRTVYEQYF; cdr3_nt: TGTGCCAGCAGCATAATGGGACTAGCGGGAGGCCGTACGGTCTACGAGCAGTACTTC
j_call: TRBJ2-7; clone_size: .; v_call: TRBV11-2; d_call: TRBD1; cdr3_aa: CASSLEGQGNEQYF; cdr3_nt: TGTGCCAGCAGCTTAGAGGGACAGGGGAACGAGCAGTACTTC
j_call: TRBJ1-1; clone_size: .; v_call: TRBV2; d_call: TRBD1; cdr3_aa: CATILDRGRSMNTEAFF; cdr3_nt: TGTGCCACCATACTTGACAGGGGGCGCTCTATGAACACTGAAGCTTTCTTT
j_call: TRBJ2-3; clone_size: .; v_call: TRBV10-3; d_call: TRBD2; cdr3_aa: CAISGLAGQTDGTDTQYF; cdr3_nt: TGTGCCATCAGTGGTCTAGCGGGGCAGACTGATGGCACAGATACGCAGTATTTT
j_call: TRBJ1-2; clone_size: .; v_call: TRBV19; d_call: .; cdr3_aa: CASSIDREGNYGYTF; cdr3_nt: TGTGCCAGTAGTATAGATCGGGAGGGGAACTATGGCTACACCTTC
j_call: TRBJ2-2; clone_size: .; v_call: TRBV21-1; d_call: .; cdr3_aa: CASSKKGGVNTGELFF; cdr3_nt: TGTGCCAGCAGCAAAAAGGGCGGGGTTAACACCGGGGAGCTGTTTTTT
j_call: TRBJ2-7; clone_size: .; v_call: TRBV28; d_call: TRBD1; cdr3_aa: CASSLTGQGISYEQYF; cdr3_nt: TGTGCCAGCAGTTTAACGGGACAGGGTATTTCCTACGAGCAGTACTTC
j_call: TRBJ2-3; clone_size: .; v_call: TRBV6-5; d_call: .; cdr3_aa: CASSLTGYTDTQYF; cdr3_nt: TGTGCCAGCAGCCTAACAGGGTACACAGATACGCAGTATTTT
j_call: TRBJ2-7; clone_size: once; v_call: TRBV7-9; d_call: .; cdr3_aa: CASSLDPNPYEQYF; cdr3_nt: TGTGCCAGCAGCTTAGATCCAAATCCCTACGAGCAGTACTTC
j_call: TRBJ2-7; clone_size: .; v_call: TRBV28; d_call: TRBD2; cdr3_aa: CASSVGGYEQYF; cdr3_nt: TGTGCCAGCAGTGTCGGGGGGTACGAGCAGTACTTC
j_call: TRBJ2-1; clone_size: .; v_call: TRBV14; d_call: .; cdr3_aa: CASSQFIGGAYNEQFF; cdr3_nt: TGTGCCAGCAGCCAGTTCATAGGTGGGGCTTACAATGAGCAGTTCTTC
j_call: TRBJ1-2; clone_size: .; v_call: TRBV12-5; d_call: .; cdr3_aa: CASGEHYGYTF; cdr3_nt: TGTGCTAGTGGGGAGCACTATGGCTACACCTTC
j_call: TRBJ2-7; clone_size: .; v_call: TRBV19; d_call: TRBD1; cdr3_aa: CASSLGGTGIYEQYF; cdr3_nt: TGTGCCAGTAGTTTAGGTGGGACAGGGATCTACGAGCAGTACTTC
j_call: TRBJ2-2; clone_size: once; v_call: TRBV12-5; d_call: TRBD2; cdr3_aa: CASARGLAGAGELFF; cdr3_nt: TGTGCTAGTGCCAGGGGACTAGCGGGGGCCGGGGAGCTGTTTTTT
j_call: TRBJ2-7; clone_size: .; v_call: TRBV7-9; d_call: TRBD2; cdr3_aa: CASSRGLAGERARYEQYF; cdr3_nt: TGTGCCAGCAGTCGAGGACTAGCGGGAGAGAGGGCCCGATACGAGCAGTACTTC
j_call: TRBJ1-1; clone_size: .; v_call: TRBV27; d_call: TRBD1; cdr3_aa: CASRFRDRGGTEAFF; cdr3_nt: TGTGCCAGCAGATTTCGCGACAGGGGAGGTACTGAAGCTTTCTTT